The rows below give T cell receptor beta chains drawn from one sample of a study of blood T cell repertoires in COVID-19. Method: immunoSEQ multiplex PCR; TCRdb's copy keeps in-frame clones and lacks some. The data show 11,000 to 15,000 clones, roughly 85% seen once. The specimen was peripheral blood. These receptor sequences come from a woman aged 55-75 years with acute or convalescent COVID-19. Both conserved end residues are part of each CDR3. The order of the fields is J gene, CDR3 length, clone size, V gene, D gene, CDR3 DNA, CDR3 protein. A D gene is named only where the DNA matches it firmly. Rows may omit the clone size; those that give it use once, few, many or a size class.

>TRBJ2-7|17|once|TRBV4-2|NA
TGTGCCAGCAGCCAAGATCCAGGGCCAATCCTGGCCTACGAGCAGTACTTC
CASSQDPGPILAYEQYF
>TRBJ2-6|20|NA|TRBV2|NA
TGTGCCAGCAGTTACAGGGCCCCAGGGATCCCACGCTCTGGGGCCAACGTCCTGACTTTC
CASSYRAPGIPRSGANVLTF
>TRBJ2-3|15|NA|TRBV7-2|NA
TGTGCCAGCAGCTTACGGAGACTAGTGACAGATACGCAGTATTTT
CASSLRRLVTDTQYF
>TRBJ2-7|14|few|TRBV6-5|NA
TGTGCCAGCGCCCTAGGGGCTGGATTCTACGAGCAGTACTTC
CASALGAGFYEQYF
>TRBJ2-3|13|NA|TRBV6-2/TRBV6-3|NA
TGTGCCAGCAGTTCACATCGGGAAGATACGCAGTATTTT
CASSSHREDTQYF
>TRBJ2-3|19|NA|TRBV6-2/TRBV6-3|TRBD1
TGTGCCAGCAGTTACTCGGCGTCTGACAGGGGGCTTCCCACAGATACGCAGTATTTT
CASSYSASDRGLPTDTQYF
>TRBJ2-1|17|once|TRBV7-9|TRBD1
TGTGCCAGCAGCGCCCGGGACAGTGTGCAGCGCAGCAATGAGCAGTTCTTC
CASSARDSVQRSNEQFF
>TRBJ1-2|12|NA|TRBV3-1/TRBV3-2|NA
TGTGCCAGCAGCCAAGGCAGGAGGCCAGGTCGCTGG
CASSQGRRPGRW
>TRBJ2-2|16|NA|TRBV10-3|TRBD1
TGTGCCATCCACCGGGACAGGCTATCGAACACCGGGGAGCTGTTTTTT
CAIHRDRLSNTGELFF
>TRBJ2-5|15|NA|TRBV11-1|TRBD2
TGTGCCAGCAGCGATGAACGGGGGGGGGAAGAGACCCAGTACTTC
CASSDERGGEETQYF
>TRBJ2-1|13|NA|TRBV15|TRBD1
TGTGCCACCAGCGCTCTCAGGGGGAATGAGCAGTTCTTC
CATSALRGNEQFF
>TRBJ1-3|17|NA|TRBV9|TRBD1
TGTGCCAGCAGCGAGGGGACAGGGGCGCTCTCTGGAAACACCATATATTTT
CASSEGTGALSGNTIYF
>TRBJ1-5|13|NA|TRBV4-1|NA
TGCGCCAGCAGCCGGGCGCAGGATCAGCCCCAGCATTTT
CASSRAQDQPQHF
>TRBJ2-3|14|NA|TRBV6-5|NA
TGTGCCAGCAGTTACTCGGTACCTTCCGGTACGCAGTATTTT
CASSYSVPSGTQYF
>TRBJ2-1|14|NA|TRBV13|TRBD2
TGTGCCAGCAGCTTGAGTTGGGGGGGAGGTGAGCAGTTCTTC
CASSLSWGGGEQFF
>TRBJ2-5|16|NA|TRBV27|TRBD2
TGTGCCAGCAGTTTTGTAGCGGGAGGCCCATCAGAGACCCAGTACTTC
CASSFVAGGPSETQYF
>TRBJ1-6|12|NA|TRBV11-2|NA
TGTGCCAGCAGCTTCGGGAATTCACCCCTCCACTTT
CASSFGNSPLHF
>TRBJ1-4|13|once|TRBV15|NA
TGTGCCACCAGCCGCGCGCACTTGGAAAAACTGTTTTTT
CATSRAHLEKLFF
>TRBJ1-1|14|few|TRBV6-6|TRBD1
TGTGCCAGCAGTTACCAGGGGGGGAACACTGAAGCTTTCTTT
CASSYQGGNTEAFF
>TRBJ2-3|14|NA|TRBV5-1|TRBD1
TGCGCCAGCAGCTATGGACAGGGGACAGATACGCAGTATTTT
CASSYGQGTDTQYF
>TRBJ2-7|11|NA|TRBV20-1|NA
TGCAGTGCTAGTCGGAGGGACGAGCAGTACTTC
CSASRRDEQYF
>TRBJ1-6|16|NA|TRBV5-1|TRBD1
TGCGCCAGCAGCTTGGAGGCCAGGGGGTCTAATTCACCCCTCCACTTT
CASSLEARGSNSPLHF
>TRBJ2-3|15|NA|TRBV15|TRBD2
TGTGCCACCAGCCCCGGGGGAGCGGGAGCGGGGACGCAGTATTTT
CATSPGGAGAGTQYF
>TRBJ2-1|15|NA|TRBV24-1|NA
TGTGCCACCAGTGAGCCAGGTAAGGGACTCTATGAGCAGTTCTTC
CATSEPGKGLYEQFF
>TRBJ2-4|14|NA|TRBV5-6|NA
TGTGCCAGTCAGATGACTCTAGCCAAAAACATTCAGTACTTC
CASQMTLAKNIQYF
>TRBJ2-3|15|NA|TRBV2|NA
TGTGCCAGCAGTTACAGGGCCCCGAGTGTGGATACGCAGTATTTT
CASSYRAPSVDTQYF
>TRBJ2-7|15|few|TRBV19|NA
TGTGCCAGTAGTATAGTCCTCGGGTTCTCCTACGAGCAGTACTTC
CASSIVLGFSYEQYF
>TRBJ2-1|12|NA|TRBV12-3/TRBV12-4|NA
TGTGCCAGCAGAACAGAGTACAATGAGCAGTTCTTC
CASRTEYNEQFF
>TRBJ2-7|18|NA|TRBV14|NA
TGTGCCAGCAGCCAAGATCGCCTGGGGCTACTACGCTCCTACGAGCAGTACTTC
CASSQDRLGLLRSYEQYF
>TRBJ2-5|13|few|TRBV7-3|TRBD1
TGTGCCAGCAGCCGGGGACAGGAAGAGACCCAGTACTTC
CASSRGQEETQYF
>TRBJ1-3|13|NA|TRBV2|NA
TGTGCCAGCAGTACAGGGCTTGGAAACACCATATATTTT
CASSTGLGNTIYF
>TRBJ2-1|14|once|TRBV4-2|NA
TGTGCCAGCAGCCCCTATAGCTCCTACAATGAGCAGTTCTTC
CASSPYSSYNEQFF
>TRBJ1-5|16|once|TRBV21-1|NA
TGTGCCAGCAGCAAAGGGGCCGTTTATAGCAATCAGCCCCAGCATTTT
CASSKGAVYSNQPQHF
>TRBJ2-7|13|NA|TRBV29-1|NA
TGCAGCGCGCGCTCGGGGAATCTCGACGAGCAGTACTTC
CSARSGNLDEQYF
>TRBJ2-1|16|NA|TRBV7-2|NA
TGTGCCAGCAGCACCCATACTAGTCCGGGTTACAATGAGCAGTTCTTC
CASSTHTSPGYNEQFF
>TRBJ1-2|12|few|TRBV19|NA
TGTGCCAGTAGTAGGGCAGGCTATGGCTACACCTTC
CASSRAGYGYTF
>TRBJ1-6|16|NA|TRBV4-1|TRBD1
TGCGCCAGCAGCCAAGTCCCATACAGGGGGCCTTCACCCCTCCACTTT
CASSQVPYRGPSPLHF
>TRBJ2-5|13|NA|TRBV5-1|TRBD2
TGCGCCAGCTCTACCCTAGCGGGAGAGACCCAGTACTTC
CASSTLAGETQYF
>TRBJ1-1|15|NA|TRBV7-8|NA
TGTGCCAGCAGCTACCAAACCCGGGGGGGGACTGAAGCTTTCTTT
CASSYQTRGGTEAFF
>TRBJ2-3|15|NA|TRBV15|NA
TGTGCCACCAGCGGAGGACAGAGCCGCACAGATACGCAGTATTTT
CATSGGQSRTDTQYF
>TRBJ2-3|15|few|TRBV4-1|TRBD2
TGCGCCAGCAGATCCGGGACTAGCGGGAGAGATACGCAGTATTTT
CASRSGTSGRDTQYF
>TRBJ2-5|15|once|TRBV10-2|TRBD2
TGCGCCAGCAGCGCGACTAGCCTCCTGGGAGAGACCCAGTACTTC
CASSATSLLGETQYF
>TRBJ2-5|17|NA|TRBV10-3|TRBD2
TGTGCCATCAGTGAGTCGGGTAGCGGGGGGGCCCGGGAGACCCAGTACTTC
CAISESGSGGARETQYF
>TRBJ1-4|14|NA|TRBV21-1|NA
TGTGCCAGCAGCGGACATCTGGTTAATGAAAAACTGTTTTTT
CASSGHLVNEKLFF
>TRBJ2-6|22|once|TRBV7-3|TRBD2
TGTGCCAGCAGCCCTAGACCAGGACTAGCGGGGGGAACTGTCTCTGGGGCCAACGTCCTGACTTTC
CASSPRPGLAGGTVSGANVLTF
>TRBJ2-4|17|NA|TRBV4-1|NA
TGCGCCAGCAGCCAAGGACCTTTGTCGGGATTGCAAAACATTCAGTACTTC
CASSQGPLSGLQNIQYF
>TRBJ2-3|16|NA|TRBV10-3|TRBD2
TGTGCCATCAGTGAGCAAGGTAGCGGGAGCGCAGATACGCAGTATTTT
CAISEQGSGSADTQYF
>TRBJ1-1|15|NA|TRBV19|NA
TGTGCCAGTAGTCCCCGGCGGGGAGGAAGGACTGAAGCTTTCTTT
CASSPRRGGRTEAFF
>TRBJ1-3|14|few|TRBV28|NA
TGTGCCAGCAGTTCTCCCCTCTCTGGAAACACCATATATTTT
CASSSPLSGNTIYF
>TRBJ2-2|18|NA|TRBV11-2|TRBD2
TGTGCCAGCAGCCCCGGGACTAGCGGGGGGCAGAACACCGGGGAGCTGTTTTTT
CASSPGTSGGQNTGELFF
>TRBJ1-2|16|few|TRBV7-3|TRBD1
TGTGCCAGCAGCGTAGCCTCCGGGACAGGGTACTATGGCTACACCTTC
CASSVASGTGYYGYTF
>TRBJ2-7|16|NA|TRBV3-1/TRBV3-2|TRBD2
TGTGCCAGCAGCCAAGAGGTCCTAGCGGGACAGTACGAGCAGTACTTC
CASSQEVLAGQYEQYF
>TRBJ2-3|16|NA|TRBV11-2|TRBD1
TGTGCCAGCAGCTTATGGACAGGGGCCCGCACAGATACGCAGTATTTT
CASSLWTGARTDTQYF
>TRBJ1-2|15|large|TRBV6-2/TRBV6-3|NA
TGTGCCAGCAGTTACTATGGAACAATGTTGGAGGGCTACACCTTC
CASSYYGTMLEGYTF